Below, 2 T cell receptor beta chains from the same sample are listed, as sequenced in a study of cytomegalovirus exposure and HLA in healthy donors. Primers for the PCR totalled 60 Vbeta and 13 Jbeta. This table comes from immunoSEQ multiplex PCR, and its TCRdb copy is limited to in-frame clones, with some not included. The repertoire holds 84,000 or so clones, over 70% seen once, with roughly 1.9% in the top ten. Sequenced input: PBMCs. The source is a boy between 10 and 17 years old in good health and CMV-seronegative.

The chain couples TRBV2 to TRBJ2-2; a weak D match, TRBD1 (6 bases). V was clipped by 6 bases and J by 6 bases, with 11 bases between them. CDR1 and CDR2 (germline): SNHLY, FYNNEI. This CDR3 is built from 13 residues. The CDR3 DNA reads TGTGCCAGCAGCCTTGAGGGGGCCGGGGAGCTGTTTTTT. The encoded protein is CASSLEGAGELFF.

The chain carries TRBV25-1 and TRBJ2-3; a possible D gene is TRBD1 (5 bases). The germline CDR1 and CDR2 sequences are MGHDK and SYGVNS. The length of the CDR3 is 14 residues. Trimming cost V 5 bases and J 3 bases, with 12 bases left between them. The CDR3 DNA is TGTGCCAGCAGTCCCCAGGGAAGAACAGATACGCAGTATTTT. Translating it yields CASSPQGRTDTQYF. Full variable domain (rest looked up from reference TRBV25-1 and TRBJ2-3): EADIYQTPRYLVIGTGKKITLECSQTMGHDKMYWYQQDPGMELHLIHYSYGVNSTEKGDLSSESTVSRIRTEHFPLTLESARPSHTSQYLCASSPQGRTDTQYFGPGTRLTVL.